This T cell receptor (beta chain) was sequenced for a study of T cell changes during pregnancy in multiple sclerosis. This CDR3 is built from 12 residues. Germline V gives CDR1 SNHLY, CDR2 FYNNEI. The V end was cut by 0 bases, the J end by 15 bases, with 12 bases between. TCRdb's table, derived via immunoSEQ multiplex PCR, lists solely in-frame clones and lacks some. The sample has 78,000 or so clones, under 95% seen once; the top ten hold less than 3%. This specimen was peripheral blood, taken before pregnancy. This clonotype was obtained from a female donor with multiple sclerosis, enrolled in a pregnancy study. The V call is TRBV2, the J call TRBJ2-1; possible D gene TRBD1, 5 bases. Here the CDR3 reads CASSEAPQGLFF. The CDR3 nucleotides are TGTGCCAGCAGTGAAGCTCCCCAGGGTTTGTTCTTC.